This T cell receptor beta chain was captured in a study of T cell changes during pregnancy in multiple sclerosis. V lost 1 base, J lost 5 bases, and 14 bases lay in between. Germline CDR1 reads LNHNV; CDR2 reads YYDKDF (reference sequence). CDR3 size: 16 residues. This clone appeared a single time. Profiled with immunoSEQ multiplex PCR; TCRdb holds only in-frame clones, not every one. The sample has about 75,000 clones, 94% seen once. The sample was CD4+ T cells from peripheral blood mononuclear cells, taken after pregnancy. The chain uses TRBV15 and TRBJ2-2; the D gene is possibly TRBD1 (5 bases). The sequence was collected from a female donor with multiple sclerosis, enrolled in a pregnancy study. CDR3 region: CATSRAWQGRTGELFF. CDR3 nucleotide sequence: TGTGCCACCAGCAGAGCATGGCAGGGTCGGACCGGGGAGCTGTTTTTT.